This is a list of T cell receptor beta chains from one sample in a study of T cell responses to AZD1222 COVID-19 vaccine. The assay was immunoSEQ multiplex PCR, and TCRdb's table has in-frame clones only and misses some. This table has about 60,000 clones, over 60% appearing once. Sequences were derived from peripheral blood, sampled 28 days after the second AZD1222 dose. These receptors were taken from an adult who received the AZD1222 COVID-19 vaccine. Both conserved end residues are part of each CDR3. A D gene is named only where the DNA matches it firmly. The size field is filled for only some rows; it gives once, few, many or a size class.

d_gene: -
j_gene: TRBJ2-3
abundance: -
v_gene: TRBV30
CDR3aa: CAWSVLEEDTQYF
CDR3nt: TGTGCCTGGAGTGTACTCGAGGAGGATACGCAGTATTTT

d_gene: -
j_gene: TRBJ1-5
abundance: -
v_gene: TRBV28
CDR3aa: CASSFDGGGNQPQHF
CDR3nt: TGTGCCAGCAGTTTCGACGGCGGGGGAAATCAGCCCCAGCATTTT

d_gene: -
j_gene: TRBJ2-1
abundance: -
v_gene: TRBV5-1
CDR3aa: CASHPVQKTRGDEQFF
CDR3nt: TGCGCCAGCCATCCCGTACAAAAGACGAGAGGGGATGAGCAGTTCTTC

d_gene: -
j_gene: TRBJ1-3
abundance: -
v_gene: TRBV5-1
CDR3aa: CASSPDSGNTIYF
CDR3nt: TGCGCCAGCAGCCCGGACTCTGGAAACACCATATATTTT

d_gene: TRBD2
j_gene: TRBJ2-3
abundance: few
v_gene: TRBV19
CDR3aa: CASSIASGATDTQYF
CDR3nt: TGTGCCAGTAGTATTGCCAGCGGGGCCACAGATACGCAGTATTTT

d_gene: TRBD1
j_gene: TRBJ1-1
abundance: -
v_gene: TRBV28
CDR3aa: CASTLTGVNTEAFF
CDR3nt: TGTGCCAGCACCCTGACAGGGGTAAACACTGAAGCTTTCTTT

d_gene: -
j_gene: TRBJ2-2
abundance: -
v_gene: TRBV5-1
CDR3aa: CASSPGGVDGELFF
CDR3nt: TGCGCCAGCAGCCCCGGCGGGGTGGACGGGGAGCTGTTTTTT

d_gene: TRBD2
j_gene: TRBJ2-1
abundance: -
v_gene: TRBV7-8
CDR3aa: CASSRTSGGLYNEQFF
CDR3nt: TGTGCCAGCAGCCGGACTAGCGGGGGGTTATACAATGAGCAGTTCTTC

d_gene: TRBD1
j_gene: TRBJ2-1
abundance: once
v_gene: TRBV4-2
CDR3aa: CASSQYQGDYNEQFF
CDR3nt: TGTGCCAGCAGCCAATACCAGGGGGACTACAATGAGCAGTTCTTC

d_gene: -
j_gene: TRBJ2-3
abundance: -
v_gene: TRBV5-1
CDR3aa: CASSLPQYLTQYF
CDR3nt: TGCGCCAGCAGCTTGCCCCAATACCTTACGCAGTATTTT

d_gene: TRBD2
j_gene: TRBJ2-7
abundance: -
v_gene: TRBV6-5
CDR3aa: CASWSPGLAGYEQYF
CDR3nt: TGTGCCAGTTGGTCGCCGGGACTAGCGGGTTACGAGCAGTACTTC

d_gene: -
j_gene: TRBJ1-1
abundance: -
v_gene: TRBV5-4
CDR3aa: CASSLGGVLNTEAFF
CDR3nt: TGTGCCAGCAGCTTGGGGGGGGTACTGAACACTGAAGCTTTCTTT

d_gene: -
j_gene: TRBJ2-1
abundance: -
v_gene: TRBV11-2
CDR3aa: CASSPTGTPDNEQFF
CDR3nt: TGTGCCAGCAGCCCAACCGGGACACCGGACAATGAGCAGTTCTTC

d_gene: -
j_gene: TRBJ1-4
abundance: few
v_gene: TRBV6-5
CDR3aa: CASSLDRDGRSVFF
CDR3nt: TGTGCCAGCTCACTAGACCGGGACGGACGCTCCGTGTTTTTT

d_gene: -
j_gene: TRBJ1-2
abundance: -
v_gene: TRBV7-9
CDR3aa: CASSLGTELNYGYTF
CDR3nt: TGTGCCAGCAGCTTAGGGACCGAGTTAAACTATGGCTACACCTTC

d_gene: -
j_gene: TRBJ1-4
abundance: -
v_gene: TRBV5-6
CDR3aa: CASSLQGAGEKLFF
CDR3nt: TGTGCCAGCAGCTTACAGGGTGCCGGCGAAAAACTGTTTTTT

d_gene: -
j_gene: TRBJ1-4
abundance: once
v_gene: TRBV7-8
CDR3aa: CASSPNNEKLFF
CDR3nt: TGTGCCAGCAGCCCGAACAATGAAAAACTGTTTTTT

d_gene: TRBD2
j_gene: TRBJ2-2
abundance: -
v_gene: TRBV9
CDR3aa: CASSPRPAGVLRGPGELFF
CDR3nt: TGTGCCAGCAGCCCCCGCCCAGCGGGGGTACTCAGGGGCCCCGGGGAGCTGTTTTTT

d_gene: -
j_gene: TRBJ2-5
abundance: -
v_gene: TRBV7-8
CDR3aa: CASSLGEFETQYF
CDR3nt: TGTGCCAGCAGCCTAGGAGAGTTTGAGACCCAGTACTTC

d_gene: -
j_gene: TRBJ2-1
abundance: -
v_gene: TRBV11-3
CDR3aa: CASSFRTDYNEQFF
CDR3nt: TGTGCCAGCAGCTTCCGGACAGACTACAATGAGCAGTTCTTC

d_gene: -
j_gene: TRBJ2-2
abundance: -
v_gene: TRBV13
CDR3aa: CASTSRIGGELFF
CDR3nt: TGTGCCAGCACCTCGCGGATAGGCGGGGAGCTGTTTTTT

d_gene: -
j_gene: TRBJ2-7
abundance: -
v_gene: TRBV28
CDR3aa: CASSLPGHSLEQYF
CDR3nt: TGTGCCAGCAGTTTACCGGGACACTCTCTCGAGCAGTACTTC

d_gene: -
j_gene: TRBJ2-5
abundance: -
v_gene: TRBV3-1/TRBV3-2
CDR3aa: CASSQGSGLETQYF
CDR3nt: TGTGCCAGCAGCCAAGGGTCAGGATTAGAGACCCAGTACTTC

d_gene: -
j_gene: TRBJ1-1
abundance: -
v_gene: TRBV28
CDR3aa: CASPDRLMNTEAFF
CDR3nt: TGTGCCAGCCCGGACAGACTTATGAACACTGAAGCTTTCTTT

d_gene: -
j_gene: TRBJ1-1
abundance: few
v_gene: TRBV6-5
CDR3aa: CASSSRQRNTEAFF
CDR3nt: TGTGCCAGCAGTTCCCGACAGAGGAACACTGAAGCTTTCTTT

d_gene: -
j_gene: TRBJ2-7
abundance: few
v_gene: TRBV5-6
CDR3aa: CASSFGGISYEQYF
CDR3nt: TGTGCCAGCAGCTTCGGGGGAATATCGTACGAGCAGTACTTC